The clone carrying this TCR beta chain has a count of ten or more. The TCR beta CDR3 regions underwent amplification using RNA transcripts as the source. Primed by the HTBI set, a first-round RT-PCR was run on the TCR CDR3. TCRdb re-analysed the multiplex PCR reads in MiXCR, keeping a single row per CDR3 protein. In the table there are around 600,000 distinct CDR3 sequences, about 15% of which are singletons. The V gene end was trimmed by 1 base and the J gene end by 2 bases; junction bases not matched to a gene: 4. The CDR3 is 15 residues long. CDR1 is SGHRS, CDR2 YFSETQ, per germline. Graves' hyperthyroidism without ophthalmopathy progression within 18 months was termed stable. These data are taken from a study of T cells in Graves' hyperthyroidism and ophthalmopathy.

The sample consisted of blood. The genes are TRBV5-1 and TRBJ2-3, with 7 bases matching TRBD2. The sequence was obtained from a young woman with Graves' hyperthyroidism. The CDR3 nucleotides are TGCGCCAGCAGCTTGCCGGGAGGAGCCACAGATACGCAGTATTTT. It yields the protein CASSLPGGATDTQYF.